Sequencing of this T cell receptor beta chain was carried out in a study of shared clonotypes between healthy human individuals. Study conclusions and caveats: Large depth notwithstanding, sorted-subset sequencing proved incomplete by rarefaction. Limitation of the genetic and exposure-history diversity represented came from the few donors. Naive CD4 clonotype sharing across four donors was approximately 5.2%.

Germline values: CDR1 GTSNPN, CDR2 SVGIG (reference sequence). V dropped 4 bases and J dropped 6 bases, with 12 bases sitting between them. The CDR3 contains 12 residues. A remark on this clone: The antigen remains undetermined.

Libraries were prepared by immunoSEQ multiplex PCR; TCRdb keeps only in-frame clonotypes and omits some of them. Among hundreds of thousands of clones listed, about nine tenths were seen once. The sequence derives from a man younger than 35 in good health. The V gene is TRBV30, the J gene TRBJ1-1; TRBD1 might be the D (5 bases). Sequences were obtained from memory CD8+ T cells sorted from blood. As for subset: CD45RO+ cells pooled with CCR7-negative TemRA cells. The CDR3 DNA is TGTGCCTGGACCTACGGGGGGTCTGAAGCTTTCTTT. The encoded protein is CAWTYGGSEAFF.